The entry that follows covers one T cell receptor (beta chain) sequence. These data are taken from a study of blood T cell repertoires in COVID-19. Trimming took off 4 bases at V and 2 bases at J, with 15 bases between the two ends. Germline values: CDR1 MDHEN, CDR2 SYDVKM. CDR3 size: 16 residues. The repertoire was sequenced with immunoSEQ multiplex PCR; TCRdb's copy has only in-frame clones and lacks some. Of 120,000 to 150,000 clones detected, 75% to 90% appear once; the ten largest clones hold around 15%. This receptor was obtained from a young man with COVID-19, enrolled during active disease. The material sequenced was peripheral blood. This chain joins TRBV28 and TRBJ1-5; TRBD1 is a possible D gene (5 bases). Here the CDR3 reads CASSSAGWSGNQPQHF. The CDR3 DNA reads TGTGCCAGCAGTTCAGCAGGGTGGTCCGGCAATCAGCCCCAGCATTTT.